Each of the 21 T cell receptor beta chains below was sequenced from the same sample in a study of blood T cell repertoires in COVID-19. TCRdb's table, derived via immunoSEQ multiplex PCR, lists solely in-frame clones and lacks some. The sample shows under 300,000 clones, around 89% of them seen only once. The material sequenced was PBMCs or T cells enriched from blood (not recorded which). Receptors originate from a woman aged 45-60 years who had recovered from COVID-19.

This chain connects TRBV5-8 to TRBJ1-1; D perhaps matches TRBD1 (6 bases). V gave up 0 bases and J gave up 0 bases, with 9 bases separating them. This CDR3 spans 15 amino acids. Looked up from germline, CDR1 is SGHTS and CDR2 is YDEGEE. The CDR3 loop is CASSLVGGVNTEAFF. The CDR3 coding sequence is TGTGCCAGCAGCTTGGTAGGGGGAGTGAACACTGAAGCTTTCTTT.

A note on this clone: The same CDR3 arises from other DNA sequences in this sample as well. The chain links TRBV4-1 to TRBJ2-1, with 8 bases matching TRBD2. Per the germline V gene, CDR1 is MGHRA and CDR2 is YSYEKL. There are 15 residues in the CDR3. V dropped 2 bases and J dropped 2; count of bases not matched to a gene: 2. For the CDR3, the DNA is TGCGCCAGCAGCCAACTAGCGGGTACCTACAATGAGCAGTTCTTC. Translating gives CASSQLAGTYNEQFF.

This clone occurred once. V is TRBV5-1 and J is TRBJ1-5; D is unresolved. CDR1 and CDR2 from the germline V gene are SGHRS and YFSETQ. The CDR3 totals 14 residues. V lost 4 bases and J 9 bases, leaving 17 bases between the germline ends. The CDR3 nucleotides are TGCGCCAGCAGCCTGGAGGCAGGCCCATGGCCCCAGCATTTT. Translation gives CASSLEAGPWPQHF.

This clone occurred once. V and J are TRBV9 and TRBJ2-3, with TRBD1 matching over 9 bases. Trimming removed 0 bases from V and 5 bases from J; junction bases left unmatched: 7. Germline V gene lookup returns CDR1 SGDLS and CDR2 YYNGEE. The CDR3 spans 16 residues. The CDR3 region is CASSVVGQGYGDTQYF. The CDR3 nucleotides are TGTGCCAGCAGCGTAGTTGGACAGGGGTACGGAGATACGCAGTATTTT.

The chain couples TRBV28 to TRBJ1-5; D gene uncertain. Deletions cut 4 bases from V and 1 base from J, with 11 bases between. The CDR3 has 15 residues. Germline loops: CDR1 MDHEN, CDR2 SYDVKM. The CDR3 here is CASSSGVKSNQPQHF. The DNA of the CDR3 is TGTGCCAGCAGTTCCGGGGTGAAAAGCAATCAGCCCCAGCATTTT.

V is TRBV19 and J is TRBJ1-5, with 7 bases identical to TRBD1. J was trimmed by 5 bases and V by 5 bases; bases with no gene match: 6. The CDR3 runs to 14 residues. Germline V CDR1 and CDR2: LNHDA, SQIVND (reference sequence). The CDR3 nucleotides are TGTGCCAGTAGTCACAGGGGTTTGGATCAGCCCCAGCATTTT. Translated: CASSHRGLDQPQHF.

The J gene is TRBJ2-5, the V gene TRBV20-1; D perhaps matches TRBD2 (5 bases). Trimming cost V 6 bases and J 7 bases, with 9 bases left between them. Germline CDR1 DFQATT, CDR2 SNEGSKA (reference sequence). The CDR3 sequence is 10 residues long. Here the CDR3 reads CSAHEGTQYF. The CDR3 DNA is TGCAGTGCCCACGAGGGGACCCAGTACTTC.

The chain joins TRBV5-4 to TRBJ1-1; D is ambiguous. This CDR3 has 11 residues. CDR1 and CDR2 from the germline V gene are SGHNT and YYREEE (reference sequence). V was shortened by 0 bases and J by 8 bases, with 5 bases between the two germline ends. CDR3 protein: CASSLGGEAFF. The DNA for the CDR3 is TGTGCCAGCAGCTTGGGAGGGGAAGCTTTCTTT. The full variable domain, its missing parts supplied by reference TRBV5-4 and TRBJ1-1, is ETGVTQSPTHLIKTRGQQVTLRCSSQSGHNTVSWYQQALGQGPQFIFQYYREEENGRGNFPPRFSGLQFPNYSSELNVNALELDDSALYLCASSLGGEAFFGQGTRLTVV.

This clone was detected only a few times. The chain is built from TRBV7-2 and TRBJ1-2, with no clear D. V gave up 1 base and J gave up 14 bases, with 14 bases separating them. CDR1 SGHTA and CDR2 FQGNSA come from the germline V gene. The CDR3 runs to 12 residues. CDR3 in amino acids: CASSLEKGGATF. The CDR3 nucleotides are TGTGCCAGCAGCTTAGAAAAGGGAGGCGCGACCTTC.

The rearrangement joins TRBV18 to TRBJ2-1; tentative D call: TRBD1 (5 bases). Germline assignment: CDR1 KGHSH and CDR2 LQKENI. CDR3 size: 12 residues. V dropped 6 bases and J dropped 8 bases, with 11 bases sitting between them. The DNA for the CDR3 is TGTGCCAGCTCGAACAAAGGGGATGAGCAGTTCTTC. Translating gives CASSNKGDEQFF. The variable domain in full, with the rest retrieved from reference TRBV18 and TRBJ2-1, is NAGVMQNPRHLVRRRGQEARLRCSPMKGHSHVYWYRQLPEEGLKFMVYLQKENIIDESGMPKERFSAEFPKEGPSILRIQQVVRGDSAAYFCASSNKGDEQFFGPGTRLTVL.

V usage is TRBV27 and J usage is TRBJ2-7; D remains unclear. Germline loops: CDR1 MNHEY, CDR2 SMNVEV (reference sequence). The CDR3 is made up of 15 amino acids. V lost 1 base to trimming and J lost 2 bases, with 12 bases between them. As DNA, the CDR3 is TGTGCCAGCAGTTTATACCCGACACTTGCCTACGAGCAGTACTTC. Translated: CASSLYPTLAYEQYF.

Details on this clone: The germline gene is not matched at one end of the junction; a read error may be the cause. This sequence joins TRBV5-1 and TRBJ1-3; a weak D match, TRBD1 (5 bases). This CDR3 has 14 residues. Germline V gene lookup returns CDR1 SGHRS and CDR2 YFSETQ. This chain's CDR3 is CASSYSGSENTIYF. The CDR3 DNA is TGCGCCAGCAGTTATTCAGGGTCTGAAAACACCATATATTTT.

This chain uses TRBV7-2 with TRBJ2-3, with D possibly matching TRBD1 (5 bases). The germline V gene has CDR1 SGHTA and CDR2 FQGNSA. V was trimmed by 3 bases and J by 8 bases, leaving 27 bases between them. The CDR3 runs to 18 residues. For the CDR3, the DNA is TGTGCCAGCAGCTTCCCCTCGCAGGGATACGCGAATGGGGTTACGCAGTATTTT. Encoded protein: CASSFPSQGYANGVTQYF.

In the case of this clone: No DNA is shown, since the ends of the CDR3 on it are uncertain; the CDR3 is the one TCRdb lists. The CDR3 loop reads CATWGQGTGGGYF. The chain uses TRBV28 and TRBJ2-7; the table's D call TRBD1 went unverified against the DNA. The CDR3 length equals 13 residues, ends included. Germline CDR1 and CDR2: MDHEN and SYDVKM.

The chain carries TRBV6-6 and TRBJ1-2, with 7 bases aligning to TRBD1. Germline lookup yields CDR1 MNHNY and CDR2 SVGAGI (reference sequence). The ends lost 6 bases at V and 4 bases at J; junction bases unmatched: 8. The CDR3 is 14 residues long. CDR3 coding DNA: TGTGCCAGCAGGAACACAGGGGCGAGCTATGGCTACACCTTC. Protein sequence: CASRNTGASYGYTF.

The chain is built from TRBV24-1 and TRBJ1-2; D call uncertain. The V gene's germline CDR1 is KGHDR and CDR2 SFDVKD. V dropped 2 bases and J dropped 5 bases, with 8 bases sitting between them. The CDR3 length is 13 residues. The CDR3 reads CATSDSGGYGYTF. The CDR3 DNA reads as TGTGCCACCAGTGATTCCGGCGGTTATGGCTACACCTTC.

The rearrangement uses TRBV5-4 and TRBJ1-4; D gene uncertain. V was cut by 5 bases and J by 0 bases, with 11 bases left in between. CDR1 and CDR2 from the germline V gene are SGHNT and YYREEE (reference sequence). The CDR3 has 15 residues. CDR3: CASRPGGSTNEKLFF. The CDR3, as DNA: TGTGCCAGCAGGCCCGGAGGTTCAACTAATGAAAAACTGTTTTTT. Variable domain in full (rest from reference TRBV5-4 and TRBJ1-4): ETGVTQSPTHLIKTRGQQVTLRCSSQSGHNTVSWYQQALGQGPQFIFQYYREEENGRGNFPPRFSGLQFPNYSSELNVNALELDDSALYLCASRPGGSTNEKLFFGSGTQLSVL.

The chain recombines TRBV6-2 or TRBV6-3 with TRBJ1-5; 8 nucleotides align to TRBD1. The trim removed 6 bases at V and 6 bases at J, leaving 4 bases unmatched. The CDR3 length is 13 residues. CDR1 MNHEY and CDR2 SVGEGT come from the germline V gene. The CDR3: CASSWTGFQPQHF. CDR3 nucleotides: TGTGCCAGCAGCTGGACAGGGTTTCAGCCCCAGCATTTT.

The chain has TRBV30 and TRBJ1-4; perhaps TRBD1 as D (6 bases). The CDR3 consists of 17 residues. Germline values: CDR1 GTSNPN, CDR2 SVGIG (reference sequence). Trimming pared 3 bases from V and 8 bases from J, leaving 25 bases between. For the CDR3, the DNA is TGTGCCTGGAGGAGGGACAAGTTTCTTACAATGACGGAAAAACTGTTTTTT. Its protein is CAWRRDKFLTMTEKLFF.

This chain connects TRBV29-1 to TRBJ2-5; 9 bases match TRBD2. The CDR3 has 14 amino acids. The ends lost 7 bases at V and 4 bases at J; junction bases unmatched: 10. CDR1 and CDR2 from the germline V gene are SQVTM and ANQGSEA. CDR3 sequence reads: CSGAGGPSGETQYF. The CDR3 DNA reads TGCAGCGGGGCGGGGGGGCCATCAGGAGAGACCCAGTACTTC.

This clone was seen just once. The J gene is TRBJ1-4, the V gene TRBV21-1. TRBV21-1 is classified as a pseudogene. This CDR3 spans 14 amino acids. CDR3 sequence reads: CASTPQNRDEKLFF. In nucleotides, the CDR3 is TGTGCCAGCACCCCTCAAAACCGGGATGAAAAACTGTTTTTT.